The source of this TCR beta chain is a study of cytomegalovirus exposure and HLA in healthy donors. It was with 60 Vbeta and 13 Jbeta primers that the PCR ran. Here immunoSEQ multiplex PCR was the method, and the copy in TCRdb shows in-frame clones only, minus some. The data show about 94,000 clones, with roughly four fifths seen just once and under 13% held by the top ten. The CDR3 consists of 13 residues. Deletions cut 4 bases from V and 6 bases from J, with 12 bases between. Germline V CDR1 and CDR2: MDHEN, SYDVKM. Points from the study as a whole: A missense DCLRE1C variant was associated with V- and J-gene trimming of TCR beta chains in a later analysis, and an independent cohort replicated the association. In an earlier analysis, productive rearrangement rates for most beta V segments clustered near 87% or 30%. More clonal expansion characterized HLA-associated TCR beta chains than equally common others in a later analysis.

This clone was counted only a few times. What it recognizes is unknown. This clonotype was obtained from a human donor in good health. Sequencing was performed on PBMCs. The chain combines TRBV28 with TRBJ1-2; D unclear. DNA for the CDR3: TGTGCCAGCAGTTACGGGTTTCGAGATGGCTACACCTTC. Its protein is CASSYGFRDGYTF.